Detailed here is one TCR beta chain. Its antigen remains unknown. The data were taken from a study of cytomegalovirus exposure and HLA in healthy donors. Background on the study: A subsequent analysis reported that the 120 or so validation repertoires were produced on the same platform that had also been used for the roughly 670 first-cohort repertoires.

CDR1 SQVTM and CDR2 ANQGSEA come from the germline V gene. V was pared by 4 bases and J by 0 bases, with 15 bases between. This CDR3 spans 16 amino acids. Points from the study as a whole: Associated with cytomegalovirus, according to the listing, were fewer than 200 TCR beta chains. Reports described diagnosis of cytomegalovirus status by the classifier as highly specific and sensitive.

Sequenced by immunoSEQ multiplex PCR; TCRdb stores in-frame clones only, minus some. The sample holds roughly 120,000 clones; about 90% are singletons and the top ten take roughly 2.1%. The TCR sequence derives from a woman under 30 in good health and CMV-seronegative. The sample was PBMCs. The rearrangement uses TRBV29-1 and TRBJ2-2; maybe TRBD2 (6 bases). The CDR3: CSVGGEAATNTGELFF. The CDR3 DNA reads TGCAGCGTTGGGGGGGAAGCAGCAACGAACACCGGGGAGCTGTTTTTT.